Each of the 17 T cell receptor beta chains below was sequenced from the same sample in a study of blood T cell repertoires in COVID-19. Sequenced by immunoSEQ multiplex PCR; TCRdb stores in-frame clones only, minus some. The sample yields a few hundred thousand clones, 85% seen once. The sequencing input was PBMCs or T cells enriched from blood (not recorded which). The source is a woman aged 45 to 65 who had been exposed to COVID-19.

V is TRBV28 and J is TRBJ1-1; D gene uncertain. The V gene's germline CDR1 is MDHEN and CDR2 SYDVKM. The CDR3 has 11 residues. V was shortened by 2 bases and J by 7 bases, with 5 bases between the two germline ends. The CDR3 loop is CASSLVNEAFF. The CDR3 DNA follows: TGTGCCAGCAGTTTAGTAAATGAAGCTTTCTTT. Combining the CDR3 with reference TRBV28 and TRBJ1-1 gives the whole variable domain DVKVTQSSRYLVKRTGEKVFLECVQDMDHENMFWYRQDPGLGLRLIYFSYDVKMKEKGDIPEGYSVSREKKERFSLILESASTNQTSMYLCASSLVNEAFFGQGTRLTVV.

CDR3 in amino acids: CASSQRELTDTQYF. CDR3 in DNA: TGCGCCAGCAGCCAGCGGGAACTCACAGATACGCAGTATTTT. The gene calls are TRBV5-1 and TRBJ2-3; 7 bases line up with TRBD2. After removal of 4 bases from V and 2 bases from J, the junction contained 4 bases not matched to a gene. Per germline, CDR1 SGHRS and CDR2 YFSETQ. The CDR3 consists of 14 residues.

The rearrangement links TRBV5-6 to TRBJ1-2; maybe TRBD1 (6 bases). Trimming pared 3 bases from V and 2 bases from J, leaving 11 bases between. The CDR3 is 14 residues long. Germline values: CDR1 SGHDT, CDR2 YYEEEE. The CDR3 reads CASSSMDRNYGYTF. For the CDR3, the DNA is TGTGCCAGCAGCTCTATGGACAGAAACTATGGCTACACCTTC.

J is TRBJ1-1 and V is TRBV5-5, with D unclear. Germline V CDR1 and CDR2: SGHKS, YYEKEE (reference sequence). The CDR3 has 15 amino acids. V dropped 0 bases and J dropped 0 bases, with 9 bases sitting between them. As DNA, the CDR3 is TGTGCCAGCAGCTTGGGCGCAAGCATGAACACTGAAGCTTTCTTT. This encodes CASSLGASMNTEAFF.

The chain carries TRBV2 and TRBJ2-5; 7 bases match TRBD2. The CDR3 sequence is 13 residues long. V lost 6 bases, J lost 5 bases, and 6 bases stayed unmatched. Germline V lookup: CDR1 SNHLY, CDR2 FYNNEI. In DNA form, the CDR3 reads TGTGCCAGCAGGCCGGGAGGTCAGGAGACCCAGTACTTC. Amino acids: CASRPGGQETQYF.

The chain recombines TRBV5-1 with TRBJ1-1; unclear D gene. V lost 4 bases and J lost 2, with 12 bases in between. From germline, CDR1 is SGHRS and CDR2 YFSETQ. The CDR3 length is 14 residues. The CDR3 sequence is CASSTAGPNTEAFF. The CDR3 DNA is TGCGCCAGCAGCACCGCGGGTCCAAACACTGAAGCTTTCTTT.

The chain is built from TRBV6-2 or TRBV6-3 and TRBJ2-3, with 9 bases fitting TRBD1. The V and J ends lost 6 bases and 1 base, in that order; junction bases with no gene match: 5. Germline assignment: CDR1 MNHEY and CDR2 SVGEGT. The CDR3 loop spans 15 amino acids. The CDR3 reads CASSRTGGGTDTQYF. CDR3 DNA: TGTGCCAGCAGCCGCACAGGGGGCGGCACAGATACGCAGTATTTT.

V usage is TRBV6-5 and J usage is TRBJ1-2, with D possibly TRBD1 on 5 matching bases. The CDR3 runs to 13 residues. Per germline, CDR1 MNHEY and CDR2 SVGAGI. V was clipped by 6 bases and J by 5 bases, with 13 bases between them. The CDR3 protein is CASSHPGQYGYTF. As DNA, the CDR3 is TGTGCCAGCAGCCACCCAGGGCAATATGGCTACACCTTC.

J is TRBJ2-3 and V is TRBV28; 9 bases match TRBD2. The germline gives CDR1 MDHEN, CDR2 SYDVKM. The trim removed 4 bases at V and 5 bases at J, leaving 7 bases unmatched. The CDR3 has 15 amino acids. The CDR3 bases are TGTGCCAGCAGTTCCCCAGCGGGGGGTATAGATACGCAGTATTTT. Translated, it gives CASSSPAGGIDTQYF.

The chain links TRBV10-3 to TRBJ2-5, with 12 positions matching TRBD2. There are 14 residues in the CDR3. The V segment lost 9 bases and the J segment 2 bases; nucleotides outside the gene matches: 4. Germline V CDR1 and CDR2: ENHRY, SYGVKD. The CDR3 is CAISSGGVQETQYF. The CDR3, as DNA: TGTGCCATATCTAGCGGGGGGGTGCAAGAGACCCAGTACTTC.

This clone occurred a few times. The chain carries TRBV12-3 or TRBV12-4 and TRBJ2-3; weak D call: TRBD2 (6 bases). Between the trimmed V and J ends, which lost 5 bases and 8 bases, there was a span of 14 bases. The CDR3 covers 13 residues. The CDR3: CASSAGTGSTQYF. In DNA form, the CDR3 reads TGTGCCAGCAGTGCGGGAACCGGGTCTACGCAGTATTTT.

The chain is built from TRBV7-2 and TRBJ2-1; maybe TRBD2 (5 bases). Germline CDR1 SGHTA, CDR2 FQGNSA. V was clipped by 4 bases and J by 6 bases, with 16 bases between them. This CDR3 has 15 residues. CDR3 coding DNA: TGTGCCAGCAGCTCCCCCTGGCCGGGAACCAATGAGCAGTTCTTC. Amino acids: CASSSPWPGTNEQFF.

This rearrangement joins TRBV10-2 to TRBJ2-2; D is uncertain. This CDR3 region has 13 residues. Trimming took 10 bases from V and 7 from J, leaving 16 bases between them. Germline loops: CDR1 WSHSY, CDR2 SAAADI. The CDR3 DNA is TGCGCCACCTCCATTCGTCTCGGCGGGGAGCTGTTTTTT. Translating it yields CATSIRLGGELFF.

The CDR3 sequence: CAISSEVGNTEAFF. In DNA, the CDR3 is TGTGCCATCAGCTCGGAGGTGGGAAACACTGAAGCTTTCTTT. The chain is built from TRBV10-3 and TRBJ1-1; D uncertain. CDR3 size: 14 residues. V gave up 6 bases and J gave up 2 bases, with 13 bases separating them. Germline CDR1 reads ENHRY; CDR2 reads SYGVKD.

The V gene is TRBV7-9, the J gene TRBJ1-1, with TRBD1 matching 10 bases. The J segment lost 7 bases and the V segment lost 0 bases, leaving 5 bases of the junction unmatched. The CDR3 sequence is 15 residues long. Germline values: CDR1 SEHNR, CDR2 FQNEAQ (reference sequence). The DNA of the CDR3 is TGTGCCAGCAGCTTAGCGGGGACAGGGGCGGGTGAAGCTTTCTTT. Translation: CASSLAGTGAGEAFF.

The chain links TRBV14 to TRBJ1-6; D might be TRBD1 (5 bases). The CDR3 is 16 residues long. Germline loops: CDR1 SGHDN, CDR2 FVKESK. V was trimmed by 4 bases and J by 5 bases, leaving 15 bases between them. The CDR3, as DNA: TGTGCCAGCAGCCCCCAGGGTATTGTGGATAATTCACCCCTCCACTTT. It translates to CASSPQGIVDNSPLHF.

V and J are TRBV7-2 and TRBJ2-1, with TRBD2 matching over 10 bases. The CDR3 sequence is 14 residues long. CDR1 is SGHTA, CDR2 FQGNSA, per germline. The ends lost 3 bases at V and 9 bases at J; junction bases unmatched: 5. DNA for the CDR3: TGTGCCAGCAGCTTCAGCGGGGGGGCGGCTGAGCAGTTCTTC. Its protein product is CASSFSGGAAEQFF.